The source of this T cell receptor beta chain is a study of blood T cell repertoires in COVID-19. Individuals drawn from under 30 US areas were about 18 to 100 years old. Participant reports of clinical history set cohort assignment. The recovered donors of Cohort 3 showed two negative PCRs, clearance, or symptom resolution. The protocol was immunoSEQ multiplex PCR, while the TCRdb copy is restricted to in-frame clones and leaves out a portion. The data hold almost 250,000 clones, with more than 85% observed a single time. This CDR3 is 16 amino acids long. Germline CDR1 and CDR2: SGHRS and YFSETQ. V was pared by 4 bases and J by 0 bases, with 17 bases between.

The receptor comes from a woman aged 25 to 39 who had recovered from COVID-19. V and J are TRBV5-1 and TRBJ2-7; D is possibly TRBD1 (5 bases). The sequencing sample was made of PBMCs or T cells enriched from blood (not recorded which). CDR3 protein: CASSGFVWGDSYEQYF. The CDR3 region has the DNA TGCGCCAGCAGCGGGTTTGTGTGGGGCGACTCCTACGAGCAGTACTTC.